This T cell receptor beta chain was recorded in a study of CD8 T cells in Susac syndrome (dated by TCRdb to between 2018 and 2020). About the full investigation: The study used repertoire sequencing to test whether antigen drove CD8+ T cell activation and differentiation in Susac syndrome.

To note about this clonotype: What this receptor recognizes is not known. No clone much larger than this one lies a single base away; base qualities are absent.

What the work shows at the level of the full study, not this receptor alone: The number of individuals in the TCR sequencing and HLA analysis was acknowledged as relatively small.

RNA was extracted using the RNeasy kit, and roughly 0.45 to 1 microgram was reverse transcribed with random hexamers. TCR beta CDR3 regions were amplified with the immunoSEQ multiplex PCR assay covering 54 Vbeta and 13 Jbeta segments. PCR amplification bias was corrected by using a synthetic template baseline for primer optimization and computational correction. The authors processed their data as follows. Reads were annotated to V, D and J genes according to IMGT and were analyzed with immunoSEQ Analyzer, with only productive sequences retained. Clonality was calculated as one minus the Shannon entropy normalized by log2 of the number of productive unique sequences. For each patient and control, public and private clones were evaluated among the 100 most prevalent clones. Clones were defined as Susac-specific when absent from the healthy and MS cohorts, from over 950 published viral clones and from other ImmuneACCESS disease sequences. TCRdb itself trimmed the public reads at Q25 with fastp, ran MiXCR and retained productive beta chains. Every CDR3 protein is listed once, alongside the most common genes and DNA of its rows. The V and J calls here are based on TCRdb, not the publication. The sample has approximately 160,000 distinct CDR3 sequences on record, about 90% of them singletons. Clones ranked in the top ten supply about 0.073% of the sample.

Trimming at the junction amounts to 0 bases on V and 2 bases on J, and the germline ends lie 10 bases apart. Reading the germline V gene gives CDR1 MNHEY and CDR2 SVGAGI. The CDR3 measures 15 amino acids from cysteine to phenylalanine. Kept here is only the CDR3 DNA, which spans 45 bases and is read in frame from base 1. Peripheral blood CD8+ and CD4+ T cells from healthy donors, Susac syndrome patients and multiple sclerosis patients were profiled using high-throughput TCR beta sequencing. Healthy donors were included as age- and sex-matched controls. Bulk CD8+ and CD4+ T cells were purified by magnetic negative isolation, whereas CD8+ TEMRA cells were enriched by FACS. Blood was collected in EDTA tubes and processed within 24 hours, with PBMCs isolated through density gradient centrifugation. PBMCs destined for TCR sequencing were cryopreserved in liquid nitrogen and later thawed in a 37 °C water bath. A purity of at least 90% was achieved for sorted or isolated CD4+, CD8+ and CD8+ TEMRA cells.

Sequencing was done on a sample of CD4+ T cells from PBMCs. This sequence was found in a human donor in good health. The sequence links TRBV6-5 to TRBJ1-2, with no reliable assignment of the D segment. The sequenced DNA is TGTGCCAGCAGTTACTCGGGCGCGAGCAACTATGGCTACACCTTC. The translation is CASSYSGASNYGYTF.